This T cell receptor beta chain comes out of a study of synovial regulatory T cells in juvenile arthritis. Patients were aged median 11.6 years with disease lasting median approximately seven years. Remarks on this clone: Its antigen is currently unknown.

The CDR3 covers 13 residues. A DNA sequence was not provided. Germline V gene sequence: CDR1 MNHNS, CDR2 SASEGT. Overall study findings and caveats: Across patients, iaTreg TCR repertoires were mostly private, partly shared with synovial Teff and blood CPL.

Using immunoSEQ multiplex PCR, the repertoire was profiled, and TCRdb retains in-frame clones only, with some absent. Seen in this sample are roughly 8,000 clones; the ten most common clones hold 1.5% to 2%. The sequenced sample consisted of Treg cells from blood. Subset reported: remaining (HLA-DR-negative) circulating blood Treg cells. V gene TRBV6-1 combines with J gene TRBJ2-1; the D call from TCRdb, TRBD2, cannot be confirmed without DNA. The TCR comes from a donor aged 2-30 years with juvenile idiopathic arthritis. The CDR3 loop is CAVGGRYYNEQFF.